These 23 T cell receptor beta chains were sequenced from one sample in a study of T cells in Graves' hyperthyroidism and ophthalmopathy. Amplification of TCR beta CDR3 regions was performed using RNA transcripts as template. The study used the HTBI primer set for a first-round RT-PCR of the TCR CDR3. TCRdb independently ran MiXCR on the multiplex PCR reads; one entry per CDR3 protein. The sample carries 600,000 or so distinct CDR3 sequences, approximately 14% recorded once. The sequencing input was blood. These receptors were obtained from a woman aged 18 to 35 with Graves' ophthalmopathy.

This clonotype was detected many times. Written as DNA, the CDR3 is TGTGCCAGCAGCTTAGCCGCCGGGAGTCCTTTCGAGCAGTACTTC. It yields the protein CASSLAAGSPFEQYF. This chain connects TRBV7-2 to TRBJ2-7; D is possibly TRBD2 (6 bases). The CDR3 is 15 residues long. Trimming pared 0 bases from V and 6 bases from J, leaving 15 bases between. Germline V lookup: CDR1 SGHTA, CDR2 FQGNSA.

The chain has TRBV10-3 and TRBJ2-1; the D gene is possibly TRBD2 (6 bases). The germline gives CDR1 ENHRY, CDR2 SYGVKD. Trimming pared 1 base from V and 4 bases from J, leaving 17 bases between. The CDR3 spans 17 residues. CDR3 DNA: TGTGCCATCAGTGAGTATCCGCCTAGCGTGAATTACAATGAGCAGTTCTTC. Its protein product is CAISEYPPSVNYNEQFF.

As regards this clonotype: This may come from a read error, since a much larger clone is one base off. The rearrangement joins TRBV7-9 to TRBJ1-1; TRBD1 matches 8 bases. This CDR3 contains 16 residues. The germline gives CDR1 SEHNR, CDR2 FQNEAQ (reference sequence). The CDR3 reads CASSSHHQGANTVAFF. CDR3 DNA: TGTGCCAGCAGCTCACACCATCAGGGGGCGAACACTGTAGCTTTCTTT.

The chain employs TRBV28 and TRBJ2-3, with unresolved D. Trimming cost V 5 bases and J 2 bases, with 8 bases left between them. Germline CDR1 is MDHEN and CDR2 is SYDVKM. This CDR3 contains 13 residues. DNA for the CDR3: TGTGCCAGCAGTGACGAATACACAGATACGCAGTATTTT. Encoded protein: CASSDEYTDTQYF.

The gene calls are TRBV7-2 and TRBJ1-2; no reliable D call. This CDR3 is 15 amino acids long. CDR1 and CDR2 (germline): SGHTA, FQGNSA. Trimming cost V 5 bases and J 8 bases, with 21 bases left between them. The CDR3 spells CASSPHLTDRRGYTF. For the CDR3, the DNA is TGTGCCAGCAGCCCTCATCTGACGGATCGTAGGGGCTACACCTTC.

This clonotype was seen many times. The V gene is TRBV7-2, the J gene TRBJ1-2; the D gene is possibly TRBD1 (6 bases). The germline gives CDR1 SGHTA, CDR2 FQGNSA. CDR3 length equals 14 residues. V was cut by 3 bases and J by 7 bases, with 15 bases left in between. In DNA, the CDR3 is TGTGCCAGCAGCTTCATAGGGGGGCGGAGTGGCTACACCTTC. Translation: CASSFIGGRSGYTF. Combining the CDR3 with reference TRBV7-2 and TRBJ1-2 gives the whole variable domain GAGVSQSPSNKVTEKGKDVELRCDPISGHTALYWYRQSLGQGLEFLIYFQGNSAPDKSGLPSDRFSAERTGGSVSTLTIQRTQQEDSAVYLCASSFIGGRSGYTFGSGTRLTVV.

This clonotype has ten or more counts. This chain uses TRBV3-1 with TRBJ1-1; D is undetermined. V was pared by 4 bases and J by 1 base, with 10 bases between. The CDR3 totals 14 residues. In germline, CDR1 is LGHDT, CDR2 YNNKEL (reference sequence). The CDR3 loop is CASSPSLRNTEAFF. The CDR3 DNA follows: TGTGCCAGCAGCCCGTCCCTGAGGAACACTGAAGCTTTCTTT.

This clonotype was observed at least ten times. The chain has TRBV4-3 and TRBJ2-5, with D possibly matching TRBD1 (5 bases). CDR1 and CDR2 from the germline V gene are LGHNA and YSLEER. This CDR3 region has 15 residues. V was trimmed by 0 bases and J by 3 bases, leaving 11 bases between them. DNA for the CDR3: TGCGCCAGCAGCCAAGATTTGGGGCGCGAAGAGACCCAGTACTTC. Residues: CASSQDLGREETQYF.

This clonotype showed up many times. The chain is built from TRBV12-3 or TRBV12-4 and TRBJ2-1, with D unresolved. The CDR3 totals 12 residues. The CDR3 loop reads CVGSNSYNEQFF. CDR3 in DNA: TGTGTAGGGTCAAACTCCTACAATGAGCAGTTCTTC.

V usage is TRBV7-9 and J usage is TRBJ2-5; D is undetermined. The CDR3 loop spans 16 amino acids. V was pared by 4 bases and J by 5 bases, with 20 bases between. The V gene's germline CDR1 is SEHNR and CDR2 FQNEAQ (reference sequence). CDR3 in amino acids: CASSSLSSHPGETQYF. The CDR3 nucleotides read TGTGCCAGCAGCTCCCTCTCCAGCCACCCCGGGGAGACCCAGTACTTC.

There are many counts of this clonotype. The chain recombines TRBV5-1 with TRBJ2-7; TRBD1 aligns across 9 bases. Germline V gene sequence: CDR1 SGHRS, CDR2 YFSETQ. This CDR3 comprises 17 residues. The junction had 9 bases not matched to a gene; V was cut back by 0 bases and J by 2 bases. CDR3 protein: CASSLGQGGTSAYEQYF. CDR3 DNA sequence: TGCGCCAGCAGCTTGGGACAGGGGGGAACTAGCGCCTACGAGCAGTACTTC.

This clonotype has a count of ten or more. The V and J genes are TRBV27 and TRBJ1-2, with D maybe TRBD1 (6 bases). V was trimmed by 0 bases and J by 5 bases, leaving 16 bases between them. CDR1 is MNHEY and CDR2 is SMNVEV in the germline V gene (reference sequence). This CDR3 is built from 16 residues. CDR3 loop: CASSLSYSGGVYGYTF. CDR3 in DNA: TGTGCCAGCAGTTTATCATATTCCGGGGGCGTTTATGGCTACACCTTC.

The table lists this clonotype with a few counts. This sequence joins TRBV15 and TRBJ2-5, with D possibly matching TRBD1 (6 bases). The V end lost 0 bases, the J end lost 3 bases, and 11 bases lay between the germline ends. The CDR3 spans 15 residues. Germline CDR1 LNHNV, CDR2 YYDKDF (reference sequence). CDR3: CATSRDKRTEETQYF. CDR3 nucleotides: TGTGCCACCAGCAGAGATAAAAGGACAGAAGAGACCCAGTACTTC.

This clonotype was recorded many times. The rearrangement uses TRBV7-3 and TRBJ2-5; 8 nucleotides match TRBD1. The CDR3 runs to 15 residues. Trimming at V came to 1 base and at J to 2 bases, leaving 3 bases not matched to a gene. Germline CDR1 and CDR2: SGHTA and FQGTGA. This CDR3 is CASSLMGQAQETQYF. The CDR3 DNA is TGTGCCAGCAGCTTAATGGGACAGGCTCAAGAGACCCAGTACTTC. The entire variable domain, with the rest obtained from reference TRBV7-3 and TRBJ2-5, is as follows: GAGVSQTPSNKVTEKGKYVELRCDPISGHTALYWYRQSLGQGPEFLIYFQGTGAADDSGLPNDRFFAVRPEGSVSTLKIQRTERGDSAVYLCASSLMGQAQETQYFGPGTRLLVL.

Many counts were recorded for this clonotype. This sequence joins TRBV7-9 and TRBJ2-7, with 9 bases fitting TRBD1. Losses at the gene ends were 4 bases for V and 0 bases for J; bases not matched to a gene: 7. The CDR3 runs 16 residues. CDR1 is SEHNR and CDR2 is FQNEAQ in the germline V gene (reference sequence). CDR3 DNA: TGTGCCAGCAGCTCACTCGGGACAGGGAGCTCCTACGAGCAGTACTTC. Translated: CASSSLGTGSSYEQYF.

The J gene is TRBJ2-5, the V gene TRBV20-1, with D possibly being TRBD2 (6 bases). V lost 1 base and J lost 5, with 14 bases in between. This CDR3 contains 14 residues. Germline loops: CDR1 DFQATT, CDR2 SNEGSKA (reference sequence). CDR3 loop: CSARVRVGGETQYF. CDR3 nucleotide sequence: TGCAGTGCTAGAGTGAGGGTTGGAGGGGAGACCCAGTACTTC.

Notes on this clonotype: Being one base from a much bigger clone, this may be a read error. The J gene is TRBJ2-5, the V gene TRBV9; maybe TRBD2 (6 bases). The CDR3 contains 15 residues. V shed 1 base and J shed 7 bases, with 17 bases lying between them. The germline V gene has CDR1 SGDLS and CDR2 YYNGEE. CDR3 DNA: TGTGCCAGCAGCGTAATGACGGGAGACGGAGGGACCCAGTACTTC. Amino acid sequence: CASSVMTGDGGTQYF.

The chain has TRBV28 and TRBJ2-3; 12 nucleotides line up with TRBD2. The CDR3 is 18 amino acids. After removal of 4 bases from V and 1 base from J, the junction contained 9 bases not matched to a gene. Germline CDR1 MDHEN, CDR2 SYDVKM. The CDR3 DNA reads as TGTGCCAGCAGTTCGACTCCCAGACTAGCGGGAGGCACAGATACGCAGTATTTT. This sequence encodes CASSSTPRLAGGTDTQYF.

This clonotype turned up a few times. Being one base from a much bigger clone, this may be a read error. The chain uses TRBV28 and TRBJ2-1; 9 positions agree with TRBD2. Germline V gives CDR1 MDHEN, CDR2 SYDVKM. Trimming cost V 8 bases and J 6 bases; bases outside gene matches: 5. The CDR3 is made up of 13 amino acids. CDR3 region: CASLAGSINEQFF. CDR3 coding DNA: TGTGCCAGCCTAGCGGGAAGCATCAATGAGCAGTTCTTC.

The rearrangement links TRBV7-8 to TRBJ2-1; D ambiguous. Germline values: CDR1 SGHVS, CDR2 FQNEAQ. This CDR3 comprises 14 residues. V was cut by 1 base and J by 9 bases, with 13 bases left in between. The CDR3 here is CASSLGGVKGEQFF. In DNA, the CDR3 is TGTGCCAGCAGCTTAGGAGGAGTCAAAGGTGAGCAGTTCTTC.

This clonotype was observed at least ten times. The chain has TRBV20-1 and TRBJ2-5; 15 nucleotides match TRBD2. Per germline, CDR1 DFQATT and CDR2 SNEGSKA (reference sequence). The CDR3 length is 16 residues. The trim removed 3 bases at V and 2 bases at J, leaving 4 bases unmatched. CDR3 region: CSARGTSGRPQETQYF. The CDR3 DNA reads TGCAGTGCTAGGGGGACTAGCGGGAGGCCGCAAGAGACCCAGTACTTC.

This clonotype was counted many times. CDR3 region: CASSPTGGRYTGELFF. The CDR3 nucleotides are TGTGCCAGCAGCCCAACAGGGGGCCGATACACCGGGGAGCTGTTTTTT. This rearrangement joins TRBV7-2 to TRBJ2-2, with 9 positions matching TRBD1. Looked up from germline, CDR1 is SGHTA and CDR2 is FQGNSA. The CDR3 sequence is 16 residues long. Trimming cost V 5 bases and J 3 bases; bases outside gene matches: 7.

This clonotype has a count of ten or more. The chain couples TRBV12-3 or TRBV12-4 to TRBJ2-7; 7 nucleotides align to TRBD2. Germline trimming cut 7 bases from V and 3 bases from J; bases unmatched to any gene: 9. The CDR3 has 14 residues. Here the CDR3 DNA reads TGTGCCAGCAATAAGGGAGGGCCTTTCTACGAGCAGTACTTC. The encoded protein is CASNKGGPFYEQYF.